A selection of T cell receptor beta chains follows, all from one sample in a study of blood T cells in healthy people across ages. TCRdb fed the 5' RACE reads into MiXCR, producing one record per CDR3 protein. The sample has almost 800,000 distinct CDR3 sequences, roughly 64% seen once. Sequenced: blood. Source of these receptors: a man aged 25 to 40 in good health. CDR3s include the opening cysteine and the closing phenylalanine or tryptophan. The order of the fields is J gene, D gene, clone size, V gene, CDR3 DNA, CDR3 protein. D genes are given only for firm matches. Clone size, where shown, is once, few, many, or a class for clones that have expanded.

TRBJ2-3 . once TRBV4-1 TGCGCCAGCAGTCCCGATGGCGCGGCTAGCACAGATACGCAGTATTTT CASSPDGAASTDTQYF
TRBJ1-2 TRBD1 . TRBV7-2 TGTGCCAGCAGCTTGACCAGGGGGGGCGGCTACACCTTC CASSLTRGGGYTF
TRBJ2-7 TRBD2 once TRBV4-2 TGTGCCAGCAGTCCCAATAGCGGGGGGGCCGGGAACGAGCAGTACTTC CASSPNSGGAGNEQYF
TRBJ1-1 . . TRBV7-2 TGTGCCAGCAGCTTAGCGAGCTTGGGGAACACTGAAGCTTTCTTT CASSLASLGNTEAFF
TRBJ2-7 . few TRBV5-1 TGCGCCAGCAGCTTGTTTAACTCCTACGAGCAGTACTTC CASSLFNSYEQYF
TRBJ2-5 . . TRBV12-3/TRBV12-4 TGTGCCAGCGGTTTCGGCCGGATTAGGGGAGAGCAGTACTTC CASGFGRIRGEQYF
TRBJ2-7 TRBD1 . TRBV9 TGTGCCAGCAGCGTAGCAGGGGGAGAGGTCTACGAGCAGTACTTC CASSVAGGEVYEQYF
TRBJ1-1 . . TRBV9 TGTGCCAGCAGCGTAGGTGGTGGGGGGGGAGGCACTGAAGCTTTCTTT CASSVGGGGGGTEAFF
TRBJ2-1 . once TRBV7-2 TGTGCCAGCAGCTTAGGAACAGAAAGTTTACAGTTCTTC CASSLGTESLQFF
TRBJ2-3 TRBD2 . TRBV28 TGTGCCAGCAGTTTAGGGACTAGGGTAACAGATACGCAGTATTTT CASSLGTRVTDTQYF
TRBJ2-7 TRBD1 . TRBV4-3 TGCGCCAGCAGACCTAACAGGGGTAGTAACGAGCAGTACTTC CASRPNRGSNEQYF
TRBJ2-2 . . TRBV20-1 TGCAGTGCTAGATCCTCAGGACAGCCAAACACCGGGGAGCTGTTTTTT CSARSSGQPNTGELFF
TRBJ1-1 . . TRBV10-3 TGTGCCATCAGTGGGGACACCGACACTGAAGCTTTCTTT CAISGDTDTEAFF
TRBJ2-4 . . TRBV7-9 TGTGCCAGCAGTCCTTCTACACCTACGGCGAGCATTCAGTACTTC CASSPSTPTASIQYF
TRBJ2-7 TRBD2 . TRBV12-3/TRBV12-4 TGTGCCAGCAGTTTTTTACGTCTAGCGGGGTCCTACGAGCAGTACTTC CASSFLRLAGSYEQYF
TRBJ2-4 . . TRBV6-6 TGTGCCAGCCAGACCAGAGCCAAAAACATTCAGTACTTC CASQTRAKNIQYF
TRBJ1-4 . . TRBV7-2 TGTGCCAGCAGCTTAGCCAGGGGCACTAATGAAAAACTGTTTTTT CASSLARGTNEKLFF
TRBJ1-5 . . TRBV6-2/TRBV6-3 TGTGCCAGCCGACCTATCCAGGGAACAGGGCGAATCGATCAGCCCCAGCATTTT CASRPIQGTGRIDQPQHF
TRBJ2-1 . . TRBV20-1 TGCAGTGCTGGCCCTGGGCTGGGCAATGAGCAGTTCTTC CSAGPGLGNEQFF
TRBJ2-3 TRBD2 . TRBV20-1 TGCAGTGCTAGCCCCAGTGGGACTAGCGGGAGGGCCGATTATCCAGATACGCAGTATTTT CSASPSGTSGRADYPDTQYF
TRBJ2-4 . few TRBV2 TGTGCCAGCAGTGAGGGATACATTCAGTACTTC CASSEGYIQYF
TRBJ2-3 . few TRBV7-2 TGTGCCAGCAGCCCCGATAAGGGGGATACGCAGTATTTT CASSPDKGDTQYF
TRBJ2-1 TRBD1 . TRBV29-1 TGCAGCGTTGCCTTGGGACAGGCTTCCTACAATGAGCAGTTCTTC CSVALGQASYNEQFF